These T cell receptor beta chains were read from a single sample in a study of blood T cell repertoires in COVID-19. Clones were read by immunoSEQ multiplex PCR, and TCRdb kept only the in-frame ones, dropping some. The table lists around 20,000 clones, roughly 85% of them singletons. The sample comprised peripheral blood. The receptors originated from an elderly man with acute or convalescent COVID-19. CDR3s include the opening cysteine and the closing phenylalanine or tryptophan. A D gene is named only where the DNA matches it firmly. Expanded clones are given a class, and other clones once, few, many or no size at all.

j_gene: TRBJ1-2
len: 17
abundance: NA
v_gene: TRBV7-2
d_gene: NA
CDR3aa: CASSLVRTGGGAGGYTF
CDR3nt: TGTGCCAGCAGCTTAGTCCGAACAGGAGGCGGTGCGGGGGGCTACACCTTC

j_gene: TRBJ1-1
len: 14
abundance: NA
v_gene: TRBV7-9
d_gene: NA
CDR3aa: CASSLGGVNTEAFF
CDR3nt: TGTGCCAGCAGCTTAGGGGGGGTTAACACTGAAGCTTTCTTT

j_gene: TRBJ1-6
len: 16
abundance: few
v_gene: TRBV27
d_gene: NA
CDR3aa: CASLSTAEDYNSPLHF
CDR3nt: TGTGCCAGCTTATCTACCGCGGAGGATTATAATTCACCCCTCCACTTT

j_gene: TRBJ1-1
len: 12
abundance: NA
v_gene: TRBV7-8
d_gene: TRBD1
CDR3aa: CASSRTGARSFF
CDR3nt: TGTGCCAGCAGCCGGACAGGGGCGAGATCTTTCTTT

j_gene: TRBJ2-7
len: 13
abundance: few
v_gene: TRBV20-1
d_gene: NA
CDR3aa: CSASNLEGDEQYF
CDR3nt: TGCAGTGCTAGTAATTTAGAGGGAGACGAGCAGTACTTC

j_gene: TRBJ1-2
len: 15
abundance: NA
v_gene: TRBV5-8
d_gene: TRBD1
CDR3aa: CASSLPGQDLYGYTF
CDR3nt: TGTGCCAGCAGCCTCCCGGGACAGGACCTCTATGGCTACACCTTC

j_gene: TRBJ1-5
len: 13
abundance: few
v_gene: TRBV6-2/TRBV6-3
d_gene: NA
CDR3aa: CASSSTDNQPQHF
CDR3nt: TGTGCCAGCAGTTCGACAGACAATCAGCCCCAGCATTTT

j_gene: TRBJ2-7
len: 11
abundance: NA
v_gene: TRBV6-2/TRBV6-3
d_gene: NA
CDR3aa: CASSRSYEQYF
CDR3nt: TGTGCCAGCAGTCGTTCCTACGAGCAGTACTTC

j_gene: TRBJ2-5
len: 13
abundance: once
v_gene: TRBV7-2
d_gene: NA
CDR3aa: CASSQQVQETQYF
CDR3nt: TGTGCCAGCAGTCAACAGGTCCAAGAGACCCAGTACTTC

j_gene: TRBJ1-6
len: 16
abundance: NA
v_gene: TRBV7-2
d_gene: NA
CDR3aa: CASSNLRQVANSPLHF
CDR3nt: TGTGCCAGCAGCAACCTCAGACAGGTCGCCAATTCACCCCTCCACTTT

j_gene: TRBJ1-4
len: 16
abundance: few
v_gene: TRBV28
d_gene: NA
CDR3aa: CASNGHLGHRNEKLFF
CDR3nt: TGTGCCAGCAATGGCCATTTGGGACACCGTAATGAAAAACTGTTTTTT

j_gene: TRBJ1-5
len: 17
abundance: NA
v_gene: TRBV19
d_gene: NA
CDR3aa: CASSIGPLSKSNQPQHF
CDR3nt: TGTGCCAGTAGTATAGGCCCCCTGAGCAAAAGCAATCAGCCCCAGCATTTT

j_gene: TRBJ1-1
len: 15
abundance: NA
v_gene: TRBV6-6
d_gene: NA
CDR3aa: CASSSWVQGNTEAFF
CDR3nt: TGTGCCAGCAGTTCATGGGTGCAGGGGAACACTGAAGCTTTCTTT

j_gene: TRBJ1-4
len: 14
abundance: NA
v_gene: TRBV7-2
d_gene: NA
CDR3aa: CASSLAYGQEKLFF
CDR3nt: TGTGCCAGCAGCTTAGCCTATGGGCAAGAAAAACTGTTTTTT

j_gene: TRBJ2-3
len: 17
abundance: NA
v_gene: TRBV4-2
d_gene: TRBD2
CDR3aa: CATTPGIAGLGVDTQYF
CDR3nt: TGTGCCACCACGCCAGGGATAGCGGGGCTCGGGGTAGATACGCAGTATTTT

j_gene: TRBJ1-5
len: 12
abundance: few
v_gene: TRBV27
d_gene: NA
CDR3aa: CASSFADQPQHF
CDR3nt: TGTGCCAGCAGTTTTGCGGATCAGCCCCAGCATTTT

j_gene: TRBJ2-3
len: 15
abundance: NA
v_gene: TRBV28
d_gene: TRBD2
CDR3aa: CASSLWRGGADTQYF
CDR3nt: TGTGCCAGCAGTTTATGGCGGGGGGGCGCAGATACGCAGTATTTT

j_gene: TRBJ1-5
len: 13
abundance: NA
v_gene: TRBV27
d_gene: NA
CDR3aa: CASSLSEFQPQHF
CDR3nt: TGTGCCAGCAGTTTATCGGAGTTCCAACCCCAGCATTTT

j_gene: TRBJ2-1
len: 16
abundance: NA
v_gene: TRBV5-6
d_gene: TRBD2
CDR3aa: CASSPGLAVSYNEQFF
CDR3nt: TGTGCCAGCAGCCCGGGACTAGCTGTCTCCTACAATGAGCAGTTCTTC

j_gene: TRBJ2-5
len: 16
abundance: once
v_gene: TRBV11-2
d_gene: TRBD1
CDR3aa: CASSSVRDRSQETQYF
CDR3nt: TGTGCCAGCAGCTCAGTCAGGGACAGGTCACAAGAGACCCAGTACTTC

j_gene: TRBJ1-5
len: 16
abundance: NA
v_gene: TRBV7-8
d_gene: TRBD1
CDR3aa: CASSPPGTGGNQPQHF
CDR3nt: TGTGCCAGCAGCCCCCCCGGGACAGGGGGAAATCAGCCCCAGCATTTT

j_gene: TRBJ1-2
len: 14
abundance: NA
v_gene: TRBV19
d_gene: TRBD1
CDR3aa: CASSPRQGKSSYTF
CDR3nt: TGTGCCAGTAGTCCCAGACAGGGGAAATCGTCCTACACCTTC

j_gene: TRBJ1-1
len: 16
abundance: few
v_gene: TRBV19
d_gene: TRBD1
CDR3aa: CASSTRQGVMNTEAFF
CDR3nt: TGTGCCAGTAGTACCCGACAGGGGGTCATGAACACTGAAGCTTTCTTT

j_gene: TRBJ1-2
len: 13
abundance: NA
v_gene: TRBV4-2
d_gene: NA
CDR3aa: CASSHGQSYGYTF
CDR3nt: TGTGCCAGCAGCCACGGACAGTCCTATGGCTACACCTTC

j_gene: TRBJ2-2
len: 15
abundance: NA
v_gene: TRBV7-2
d_gene: TRBD2
CDR3aa: CASSSLAVNTGELFF
CDR3nt: TGTGCCAGCAGCTCCCTAGCGGTGAACACCGGGGAGCTGTTTTTT

j_gene: TRBJ2-1
len: 12
abundance: NA
v_gene: TRBV29-1
d_gene: TRBD1
CDR3aa: CSGQTGGGEQFF
CDR3nt: TGCAGCGGACAGACAGGGGGTGGTGAGCAGTTCTTC

j_gene: TRBJ2-5
len: 15
abundance: NA
v_gene: TRBV6-5
d_gene: TRBD2
CDR3aa: CASMRAGGLEETQYF
CDR3nt: TGTGCCAGCATGAGAGCGGGGGGGTTAGAAGAGACCCAGTACTTC

j_gene: TRBJ1-5
len: 15
abundance: NA
v_gene: TRBV28
d_gene: NA
CDR3aa: CASTGGGNSNQPQHF
CDR3nt: TGTGCCAGCACCGGGGGGGGAAATAGCAATCAGCCCCAGCATTTT

j_gene: TRBJ1-2
len: 14
abundance: NA
v_gene: TRBV6-5
d_gene: NA
CDR3aa: CASRDGARGYGYTF
CDR3nt: TGTGCCAGCAGAGACGGGGCCAGGGGCTATGGCTACACCTTC

j_gene: TRBJ2-7
len: 15
abundance: NA
v_gene: TRBV4-2
d_gene: TRBD2
CDR3aa: CASSQVPGGAYEQYF
CDR3nt: TGTGCCAGCAGCCAAGTCCCCGGGGGGGCCTACGAGCAGTACTTC

j_gene: TRBJ2-1
len: 13
abundance: NA
v_gene: TRBV5-1
d_gene: NA
CDR3aa: CASSPAGMNEQFF
CDR3nt: TGCGCCAGCAGCCCCGCGGGGATGAATGAGCAGTTCTTC

j_gene: TRBJ2-5
len: 11
abundance: NA
v_gene: TRBV21-1
d_gene: NA
CDR3aa: CRQAVQETQYF
CDR3nt: TGTCGACAGGCGGTACAAGAGACCCAGTACTTC

j_gene: TRBJ2-2
len: 12
abundance: NA
v_gene: TRBV27
d_gene: NA
CDR3aa: CASSRATGELFF
CDR3nt: TGTGCCAGCAGTCGAGCCACCGGGGAGCTGTTTTTT

j_gene: TRBJ2-7
len: 15
abundance: NA
v_gene: TRBV7-2
d_gene: NA
CDR3aa: CASSPVVGSSYEQYF
CDR3nt: TGTGCCAGCAGCCCCGTGGTTGGCAGCTCCTACGAGCAGTACTTC

j_gene: TRBJ1-2
len: 12
abundance: once
v_gene: TRBV7-6
d_gene: NA
CDR3aa: CASSFPGLGYTF
CDR3nt: TGTGCCAGCAGCTTCCCAGGGCTTGGCTACACCTTC

j_gene: TRBJ1-3
len: 12
abundance: once
v_gene: TRBV2
d_gene: NA
CDR3aa: CASGLPGNTIYF
CDR3nt: TGTGCCAGCGGACTCCCTGGAAACACCATATATTTT

j_gene: TRBJ1-1
len: 14
abundance: NA
v_gene: TRBV10-3
d_gene: NA
CDR3aa: CAIKRRGEDTEAFF
CDR3nt: TGTGCCATTAAACGGAGGGGAGAGGACACTGAAGCTTTCTTT

j_gene: TRBJ2-7
len: 13
abundance: NA
v_gene: TRBV2
d_gene: NA
CDR3aa: CASSWGQSYEQYF
CDR3nt: TGTGCCAGCAGTTGGGGCCAGAGCTACGAGCAGTACTTC

j_gene: TRBJ2-3
len: 13
abundance: NA
v_gene: TRBV5-6
d_gene: TRBD2
CDR3aa: CASSRAGPDTQYF
CDR3nt: TGTGCCAGCAGCCGAGCGGGGCCAGATACGCAGTATTTT

j_gene: TRBJ1-3
len: 17
abundance: NA
v_gene: TRBV4-1
d_gene: NA
CDR3aa: CASSQENPSGTGNTIYF
CDR3nt: TGCGCCAGCAGCCAAGAAAACCCCTCGGGAACTGGAAACACCATATATTTT

j_gene: TRBJ1-1
len: 13
abundance: NA
v_gene: TRBV19
d_gene: TRBD1
CDR3aa: CASSTGTGWEAFF
CDR3nt: TGTGCCAGTAGTACGGGGACAGGGTGGGAAGCTTTCTTT

j_gene: TRBJ2-7
len: 15
abundance: NA
v_gene: TRBV3-1/TRBV3-2
d_gene: TRBD1
CDR3aa: CASSPWRTGTYEQYF
CDR3nt: TGTGCCAGCAGCCCATGGAGGACAGGTACCTACGAGCAGTACTTC

j_gene: TRBJ1-6
len: 15
abundance: NA
v_gene: TRBV18
d_gene: NA
CDR3aa: CASSPQEQYNSPLHF
CDR3nt: TGTGCCAGCTCACCGCAGGAACAGTATAATTCACCCCTCCACTTT

j_gene: TRBJ2-3
len: 14
abundance: NA
v_gene: TRBV28
d_gene: NA
CDR3aa: CASSFLRRVDTQYF
CDR3nt: TGTGCCAGCAGTTTTTTACGCAGGGTGGATACGCAGTATTTT

j_gene: TRBJ2-4
len: 19
abundance: NA
v_gene: TRBV21-1
d_gene: NA
CDR3aa: CASSKGLARAGGRRNIQYF
CDR3nt: TGTGCCAGCAGCAAAGGTCTTGCTCGAGCGGGGGGTCGCAGAAACATTCAGTACTTC

j_gene: TRBJ2-5
len: 15
abundance: NA
v_gene: TRBV5-1
d_gene: NA
CDR3aa: CASSLVDYTQETQYF
CDR3nt: TGCGCCAGCAGCTTGGTAGACTATACCCAAGAGACCCAGTACTTC

j_gene: TRBJ1-6
len: 14
abundance: NA
v_gene: TRBV10-2
d_gene: NA
CDR3aa: CASSSQGTNSPLHF
CDR3nt: TGCGCCAGCAGTTCGCAGGGGACTAATTCACCCCTCCACTTT

j_gene: TRBJ1-1
len: 14
abundance: once
v_gene: TRBV12-5
d_gene: NA
CDR3aa: CASAGGGLNTEAFF
CDR3nt: TGTGCTAGTGCCGGAGGAGGCTTGAACACTGAAGCTTTCTTT

j_gene: TRBJ1-2
len: 15
abundance: NA
v_gene: TRBV18
d_gene: TRBD1
CDR3aa: CASSLRPGQGYGYTF
CDR3nt: TGTGCCAGCTCACTCAGACCGGGACAGGGGTATGGCTACACCTTC

j_gene: TRBJ1-3
len: 14
abundance: NA
v_gene: TRBV24-1
d_gene: TRBD1
CDR3aa: CATNIGTAGNTIYF
CDR3nt: TGTGCCACCAACATAGGGACAGCTGGAAACACCATATATTTT

j_gene: TRBJ2-1
len: 12
abundance: NA
v_gene: TRBV7-3
d_gene: TRBD1
CDR3aa: CASSFNRGEQFF
CDR3nt: TGTGCCAGCAGCTTTAACAGGGGTGAGCAGTTCTTC

j_gene: TRBJ2-1
len: 15
abundance: medium-sized
v_gene: TRBV11-2
d_gene: TRBD1
CDR3aa: CASRRTTGGGNEQFF
CDR3nt: TGTGCCAGCAGACGTACTACAGGGGGTGGCAATGAGCAGTTCTTC

j_gene: TRBJ2-1
len: 15
abundance: NA
v_gene: TRBV9
d_gene: TRBD2
CDR3aa: CASSVGGGAHNEQFF
CDR3nt: TGTGCCAGCAGCGTTGGCGGGGGGGCCCACAATGAGCAGTTCTTC

j_gene: TRBJ2-2
len: 13
abundance: NA
v_gene: TRBV7-9
d_gene: NA
CDR3aa: CASSFGQTGELFF
CDR3nt: TGTGCCAGCAGCTTCGGACAGACCGGGGAGCTGTTTTTT

j_gene: TRBJ1-6
len: 16
abundance: NA
v_gene: TRBV30
d_gene: NA
CDR3aa: CAWSRRANSDNSPLHF
CDR3nt: TGTGCCTGGAGTAGGAGGGCCAACTCGGACAATTCACCCCTCCACTTT

j_gene: TRBJ2-1
len: 17
abundance: NA
v_gene: TRBV7-2
d_gene: TRBD2
CDR3aa: CASSLTSGGLTYNEQFF
CDR3nt: TGTGCCAGCAGCCTCACTAGCGGGGGGCTGACTTACAATGAGCAGTTCTTC

j_gene: TRBJ1-5
len: 15
abundance: NA
v_gene: TRBV5-6
d_gene: NA
CDR3aa: CASSLSGVPRQPQHF
CDR3nt: TGTGCCAGCAGCTTGTCAGGGGTTCCTCGACAGCCCCAGCATTTT

j_gene: TRBJ1-5
len: 12
abundance: once
v_gene: TRBV6-5
d_gene: NA
CDR3aa: CASSSGDQPQHF
CDR3nt: TGTGCCAGCAGCTCAGGGGATCAGCCCCAGCATTTT

j_gene: TRBJ1-3
len: 15
abundance: NA
v_gene: TRBV28
d_gene: NA
CDR3aa: CASRGRESSGNTIYF
CDR3nt: TGTGCCAGCAGGGGTCGGGAGTCTTCTGGAAACACCATATATTTT

j_gene: TRBJ2-3
len: 16
abundance: NA
v_gene: TRBV27
d_gene: TRBD2
CDR3aa: CASSLMRGVETDTQYF
CDR3nt: TGTGCCAGCAGTTTAATGCGGGGGGTCGAAACAGATACGCAGTATTTT